This T cell receptor (beta chain) was found in a study of T cell responses to AZD1222 COVID-19 vaccine. Study overall: Second-dose timings of about 4 or about 12 weeks were pooled.

The protocol was immunoSEQ multiplex PCR, while the TCRdb copy is restricted to in-frame clones and leaves out a portion. This table has over 100,000 clones, 86% appearing once. Per germline, CDR1 SGHRS and CDR2 YFSETQ. The trim removed 4 bases at V and 2 bases at J, leaving 10 bases unmatched. The CDR3 covers 17 residues. The chain joins TRBV5-1 to TRBJ2-2; 8 bases are a match to TRBD1. The receptor's source is an adult in good health. Source: peripheral blood, taken on day 0 of AZD1222 vaccination. CDR3 in DNA: TGCGCCAGCAGCCCAGGATTGGGGACAGGAAACACCGGGGAGCTGTTTTTT. Amino acid sequence: CASSPGLGTGNTGELFF.